Sequencing of this TCR beta chain was carried out in a study of cytomegalovirus exposure and HLA in healthy donors. This clone was detected many times. Vbeta (60) and Jbeta (13) primers were used in the PCR. Clones were sequenced by immunoSEQ multiplex PCR, and TCRdb holds only the in-frame ones, with some missing. In the table there are about 110,000 clones, more than 65% of which are singletons. After removal of 4 bases from V and 0 bases from J, the junction contained 14 bases not matched to a gene. CDR1 is LGHNA, CDR2 YNFKEQ, per germline. The CDR3 has 19 residues. Sequenced sample: PBMCs. This rearrangement joins TRBV4-2 to TRBJ2-1, with 8 bases identical to TRBD1. This sequence was found in a woman aged 45 to 65 in good health and CMV-seropositive. The CDR3 sequence is CASSRPMGAGGSSYNEQFF. CDR3 coding DNA: TGTGCCAGCAGCCGCCCTATGGGGGCAGGGGGCAGCTCCTACAATGAGCAGTTCTTC.